A selection of T cell receptor beta chains follows, all from one sample in a study of shared clonotypes between healthy human individuals. Measured with immunoSEQ multiplex PCR; TCRdb has only the in-frame clones, and not every one. The sample carries over 2,000,000 clones, about 94% recorded once. The sequencing input was naive CD8+ T cells from PBMCs. The receptor set was obtained from a young man in good health. Some clones in this sample may be carry-over from other donors' samples. CDR3s include the opening cysteine and the closing phenylalanine or tryptophan. D genes are given only for firm matches. Expanded clones are given a class, and other clones once, few, many or no size at all.

clone_size	j_call	d_call	v_call	cdr3_aa	cdr3_nt
NA	TRBJ1-1	NA	TRBV7-9	CASSDVWGSEAFF	TGTGCCAGCAGCGACGTTTGGGGCTCTGAAGCTTTCTTT
NA	TRBJ2-5	NA	TRBV7-3	CASSLGGGIQETQYF	TGTGCCAGCAGCTTAGGAGGGGGGATACAAGAGACCCAGTACTTC
NA	TRBJ2-2	NA	TRBV7-9	CASSLAASENTGELFF	TGTGCCAGCAGCTTAGCGGCTAGCGAAAACACCGGGGAGCTGTTTTTT
NA	TRBJ2-5	TRBD2	TRBV28	CASSLFASGGQETQYF	TGTGCCAGCAGTTTATTCGCTAGCGGGGGACAAGAGACCCAGTACTTC
NA	TRBJ1-1	NA	TRBV30	CAWSVTDWGTEAFF	TGTGCCTGGAGTGTAACGGACTGGGGGACTGAAGCTTTCTTT
NA	TRBJ2-7	NA	TRBV10-1	CASSVAASESSYEQYF	TGCGCCAGCAGTGTCGCGGCTAGCGAGAGCTCCTACGAGCAGTACTTC
NA	TRBJ2-1	NA	TRBV7-9	CASSTRQNTGLSYNEQFF	TGTGCCAGCAGCACCCGACAAAATACAGGTTTGTCCTACAATGAGCAGTTCTTC
NA	TRBJ2-5	NA	TRBV6-1	CASSEGSIMLGEETQYF	TGTGCCAGCAGTGAAGGGAGCATAATGCTAGGGGAGGAGACCCAGTACTTC
once	TRBJ2-2	TRBD1	TRBV7-6	CASRDTGTGNTGELFF	TGTGCCAGCAGGGATACCGGGACAGGGAACACCGGGGAGCTGTTTTTT
once	TRBJ2-1	TRBD2	TRBV29-1	CSVEDPTSGSRNEQFF	TGCAGCGTTGAAGATCCGACTAGCGGGAGCAGGAATGAGCAGTTCTTC
NA	TRBJ2-7	NA	TRBV11-2	CASSPRGTMTYEQYF	TGTGCCAGCAGCCCTAGAGGGACCATGACCTACGAGCAGTACTTC
NA	TRBJ1-2	NA	TRBV7-9	CASSLVSEYSDRVYGYTF	TGTGCCAGCAGCTTAGTAAGTGAGTACTCGGACAGAGTCTATGGCTACACCTTC
NA	TRBJ2-1	NA	TRBV27	CASSPREPHRPVYNEQFF	TGTGCCAGCAGCCCTCGAGAGCCCCACCGCCCCGTATACAATGAGCAGTTCTTC
NA	TRBJ2-7	TRBD2	TRBV15	CATSETSGSYEQYF	TGTGCCACCAGCGAAACTAGCGGCTCCTACGAGCAGTACTTC
NA	TRBJ2-7	NA	TRBV27	CASSESGRDHEQYF	TGTGCCAGCAGTGAATCGGGCAGGGACCACGAGCAGTACTTC
NA	TRBJ2-3	NA	TRBV12-5	CASGPPGAGGTDTQYF	TGTGCTAGTGGTCCCCCTGGGGCAGGGGGCACAGATACGCAGTATTTT
NA	TRBJ2-7	TRBD2	TRBV27	CASGGLAGWEQYF	TGTGCCAGCGGGGGACTAGCAGGTTGGGAGCAGTACTTC
NA	TRBJ1-5	NA	TRBV7-9	CASSIGINQPQHF	TGTGCCAGCAGCATTGGAATCAATCAGCCCCAGCATTTT
once	TRBJ2-7	TRBD2	TRBV2	CASSGGGPGEQYF	TGTGCCAGCAGCGGGGGGGGGCCCGGCGAGCAGTACTTC
NA	TRBJ2-7	TRBD2	TRBV27	CASSPTSRSHEQYF	TGTGCCAGCAGTCCGACTAGCAGGTCCCACGAGCAGTACTTC
NA	TRBJ2-1	NA	TRBV14	CASSPAGRGGLNEQFF	TGTGCCAGCAGCCCCGCCGGGCGGGGAGGACTAAATGAGCAGTTCTTC